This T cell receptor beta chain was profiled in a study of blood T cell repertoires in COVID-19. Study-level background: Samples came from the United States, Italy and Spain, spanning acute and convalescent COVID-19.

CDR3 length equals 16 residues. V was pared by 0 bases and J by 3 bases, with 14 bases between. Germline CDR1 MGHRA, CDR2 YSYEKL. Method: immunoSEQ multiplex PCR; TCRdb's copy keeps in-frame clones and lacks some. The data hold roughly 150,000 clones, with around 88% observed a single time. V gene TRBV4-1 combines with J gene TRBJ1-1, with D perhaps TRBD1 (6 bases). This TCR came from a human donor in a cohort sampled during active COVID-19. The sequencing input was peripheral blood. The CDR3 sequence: CASSQDMRQGYTEAFF. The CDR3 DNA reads TGCGCCAGCAGCCAAGATATGAGGCAGGGGTACACTGAAGCTTTCTTT.